These T cell receptor beta chains were read from a single sample in a study of T cells in Graves' hyperthyroidism and ophthalmopathy. TCRdb itself ran the multiplex PCR reads through MiXCR, one entry per CDR3 protein. The repertoire includes around 300,000 distinct CDR3 sequences, 20% to 25% of them detected once, and roughly 60% sits in the top ten. The sequenced material came from blood. The receptors shown here come from a man aged 25-40 years with Graves' ophthalmopathy. The CDR3 runs from the conserved cysteine through the conserved F or W. The order of the fields is clone size, D gene, CDR3 length, J gene, V gene, CDR3 DNA, CDR3 protein. The D gene is left open where the match is weak. Where a row states a size, it is once, few, many or the class of an expanded clone; other rows omit it.

clone size: NA; D gene: NA; CDR3 length: 12; J gene: TRBJ2-1; V gene: TRBV20-1; CDR3 DNA: TGCAGTACGACAGGGAGGAGGGAGACCCAGTTCTTC; CDR3 protein: CSTTGRRETQFF
clone size: few; D gene: NA; CDR3 length: 12; J gene: TRBJ2-2; V gene: TRBV20-1; CDR3 DNA: TGCAGTGCCAGAACTGTGGCCGGGGAGCTGTTTTTT; CDR3 protein: CSARTVAGELFF
clone size: many; D gene: TRBD1; CDR3 length: 17; J gene: TRBJ1-5; V gene: TRBV4-1; CDR3 DNA: TGCGCCAGCAGCCAATATACCGGGACAGGGATCAACCAGCCCCAGCATTTT; CDR3 protein: CASSQYTGTGINQPQHF
clone size: many; D gene: NA; CDR3 length: 13; J gene: TRBJ2-2; V gene: TRBV20-1; CDR3 DNA: TGCAGTGCTAGCCCGCCGAACACCGGGGAGCTGTTTTTT; CDR3 protein: CSASPPNTGELFF
clone size: NA; D gene: NA; CDR3 length: 15; J gene: TRBJ2-1; V gene: TRBV15; CDR3 DNA: TGTGCCACCAGCAGAGATGCGAGAGGCTACAATGAGCAGTTCTTC; CDR3 protein: CATSRDARGYNEQFF
clone size: NA; D gene: TRBD2; CDR3 length: 14; J gene: TRBJ2-5; V gene: TRBV20-1; CDR3 DNA: TGCAGTGCTAGAGGGGGGGGGGGATCGGGGACCCAGTACTTC; CDR3 protein: CSARGGGGSGTQYF
clone size: few; D gene: NA; CDR3 length: 10; J gene: TRBJ1-1; V gene: TRBV29-1; CDR3 DNA: TGCAGCGGAGCGGACAGTCAGTCTTTCTTT; CDR3 protein: CSGADSQSFF
clone size: NA; D gene: NA; CDR3 length: 14; J gene: TRBJ1-2; V gene: TRBV9; CDR3 DNA: TGTGCCAGCAGCGGACGTTCGGCAGGGGTCGGCTACACCTTC; CDR3 protein: CASSGRSAGVGYTF
clone size: few; D gene: NA; CDR3 length: 12; J gene: TRBJ2-2; V gene: TRBV12-3/TRBV12-4; CDR3 DNA: TGTGCCAGCAGTTTTACCGCCGGGGAGCTGTTTTTT; CDR3 protein: CASSFTAGELFF
clone size: many; D gene: NA; CDR3 length: 14; J gene: TRBJ1-2; V gene: TRBV28; CDR3 DNA: TGTGCCAGCAGTTATGGGTCTTTATTTTATGGCTACACCTTC; CDR3 protein: CASSYGSLFYGYTF
clone size: NA; D gene: NA; CDR3 length: 13; J gene: TRBJ1-2; V gene: TRBV6-1; CDR3 DNA: TGTGCCAGCAGCAAAGGACTTACAACTGGCTACACCTTC; CDR3 protein: CASSKGLTTGYTF
clone size: NA; D gene: NA; CDR3 length: 14; J gene: TRBJ1-2; V gene: TRBV7-9; CDR3 DNA: TGTGCCAGCAGCTTAGTGGGCGTGAGGTATGGCTACACCTTC; CDR3 protein: CASSLVGVRYGYTF
clone size: many; D gene: NA; CDR3 length: 11; J gene: TRBJ2-1; V gene: TRBV2; CDR3 DNA: TGTGCCAGCAGCGAGACTGGCGAGCAGTTCTTC; CDR3 protein: CASSETGEQFF
clone size: few; D gene: NA; CDR3 length: 13; J gene: TRBJ2-1; V gene: TRBV7-3; CDR3 DNA: TGTGCCAGCAGCCCCCCGGGTGAAAATGAGCAGTTCTTC; CDR3 protein: CASSPPGENEQFF
clone size: NA; D gene: NA; CDR3 length: 15; J gene: TRBJ1-2; V gene: TRBV19; CDR3 DNA: TGTGCCAGTAGTATGGGGAGGGCGCCAAGCTATGGCTACACCTTC; CDR3 protein: CASSMGRAPSYGYTF
clone size: NA; D gene: TRBD2; CDR3 length: 14; J gene: TRBJ2-1; V gene: TRBV30; CDR3 DNA: TGTGCCTGGGGTAGGACTAGCGGTTACAATGAGCAGTTCTTC; CDR3 protein: CAWGRTSGYNEQFF
clone size: NA; D gene: TRBD1; CDR3 length: 15; J gene: TRBJ2-3; V gene: TRBV5-1; CDR3 DNA: TGCGCCAGCAGCTTGGAGCAGGGGGCTGAAGATACGCAGTATTTT; CDR3 protein: CASSLEQGAEDTQYF